The source of this TCR beta chain is a study of CD8+CD57+ T cells in acquired aplastic anemia. The overall study: DNA recovered from sorted CD4+ and CD8+ cells had a mean of about 3 ug.

Study-level findings and limits: Comparison of patients with controls identified almost 30 shared CD8+ CDR3 sequences.

Worth noting for this clonotype: Its antigen is unknown. One end of the junction does not line up with germline, which may come from a read error.

The CDR3 covers 14 residues. CDR1 is SEHNR and CDR2 is FQNEAQ in the germline V gene (reference sequence). Genomic DNA was employed as the template in profiling TCR beta VDJ and CDR3. TCRdb used MiXCR to reprocess the reads, holding one entry per CDR3 protein. The sample has about 160,000 distinct CDR3 sequences, 71% seen once. Previously, flow cytometry had revealed CD8+CD57+ cell expansion in the patients chosen for sequencing. The source of this sequence is a human donor with aplastic anemia. The sequencing input was sorted CD4+, CD8+, or CD8+CD57+ T cells (not recorded which) from PBMCs. The chain recombines TRBV7-9 with TRBJ2-7, with D unclear. DNA of the CDR3: TGTGCCAGCAGCTTAGATGTGGATAACTACGACCAGTACTTC. Translated: CASSLDVDNYDQYF.